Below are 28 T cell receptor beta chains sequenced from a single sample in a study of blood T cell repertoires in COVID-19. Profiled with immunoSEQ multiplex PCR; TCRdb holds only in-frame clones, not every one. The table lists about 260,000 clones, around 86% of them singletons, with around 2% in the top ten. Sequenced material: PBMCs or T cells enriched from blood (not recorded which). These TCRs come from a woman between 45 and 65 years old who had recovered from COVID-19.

CDR3 protein: CASSPRINNGDTEAFF. In DNA, the CDR3 is TGTGCCAGCTCACCACGTATAAACAACGGAGACACTGAAGCTTTCTTT. The rearrangement uses TRBV18 and TRBJ1-1; no clear D gene. Trimming removed 1 base from V and 3 bases from J, with 15 bases in between. This CDR3 is 16 amino acids long. Germline V gene sequence: CDR1 KGHSH, CDR2 LQKENI.

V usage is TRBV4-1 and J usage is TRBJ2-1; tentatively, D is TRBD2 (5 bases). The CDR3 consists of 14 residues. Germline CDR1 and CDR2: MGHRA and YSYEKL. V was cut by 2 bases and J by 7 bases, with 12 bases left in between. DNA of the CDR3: TGCGCCAGCAGCCAATCCGGGGTTTTGAATGAGCAGTTCTTC. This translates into CASSQSGVLNEQFF.

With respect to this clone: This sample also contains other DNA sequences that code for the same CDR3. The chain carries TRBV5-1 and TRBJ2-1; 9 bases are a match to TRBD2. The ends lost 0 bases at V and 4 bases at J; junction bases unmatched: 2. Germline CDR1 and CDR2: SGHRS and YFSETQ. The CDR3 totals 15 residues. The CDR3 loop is CASSLGLADYNEQFF. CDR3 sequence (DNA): TGCGCCAGCAGCTTGGGACTAGCGGATTACAATGAGCAGTTCTTC.

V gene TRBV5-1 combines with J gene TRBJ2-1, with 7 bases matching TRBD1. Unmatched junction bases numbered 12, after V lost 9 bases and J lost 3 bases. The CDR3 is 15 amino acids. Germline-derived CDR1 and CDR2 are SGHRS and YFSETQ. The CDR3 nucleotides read TGCGCCACCAAGACAGGGATAGCCCACTACAATGAGCAGTTCTTC. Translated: CATKTGIAHYNEQFF.

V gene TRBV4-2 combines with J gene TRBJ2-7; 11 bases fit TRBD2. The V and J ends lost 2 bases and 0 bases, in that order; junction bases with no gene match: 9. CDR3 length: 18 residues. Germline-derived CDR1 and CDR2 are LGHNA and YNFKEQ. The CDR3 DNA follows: TGTGCCAGCAGCCAACAATACGGGACTAGCGGACTCTCCTACGAGCAGTACTTC. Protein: CASSQQYGTSGLSYEQYF.

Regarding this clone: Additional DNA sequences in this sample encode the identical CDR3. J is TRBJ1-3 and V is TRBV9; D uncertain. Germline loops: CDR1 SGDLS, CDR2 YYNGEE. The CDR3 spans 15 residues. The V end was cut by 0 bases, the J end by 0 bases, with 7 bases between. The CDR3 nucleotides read TGTGCCAGCAGCGTAGGGGGAGTCTCTGGAAACACCATATATTTT. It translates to CASSVGGVSGNTIYF.

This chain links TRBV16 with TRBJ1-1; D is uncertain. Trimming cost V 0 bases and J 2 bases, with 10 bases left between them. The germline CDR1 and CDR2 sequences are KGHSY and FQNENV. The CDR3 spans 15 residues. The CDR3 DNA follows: TGTGCCAGCAGCCAATCGAGTTCCGTAAACACTGAAGCTTTCTTT. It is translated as CASSQSSSVNTEAFF.

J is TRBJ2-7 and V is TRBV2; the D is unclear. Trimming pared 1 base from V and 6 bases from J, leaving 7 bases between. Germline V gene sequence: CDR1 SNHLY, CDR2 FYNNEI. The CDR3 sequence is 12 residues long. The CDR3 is CASSEVPSEQYF. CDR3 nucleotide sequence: TGTGCCAGCAGTGAAGTCCCTTCCGAGCAGTACTTC. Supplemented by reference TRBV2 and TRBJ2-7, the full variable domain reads EPEVTQTPSHQVTQMGQEVILRCVPISNHLYFYWYRQILGQKVEFLVSFYNNEISEKSEIFDDQFSVERPDGSNFTLKIRSTKLEDSAMYFCASSEVPSEQYFGPGTRLTVT.

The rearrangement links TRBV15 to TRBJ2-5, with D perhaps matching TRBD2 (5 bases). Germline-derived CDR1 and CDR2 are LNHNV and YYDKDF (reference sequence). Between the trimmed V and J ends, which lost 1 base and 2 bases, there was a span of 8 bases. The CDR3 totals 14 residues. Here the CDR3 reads CATSRGGSQETQYF. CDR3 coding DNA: TGTGCCACCAGCAGAGGAGGGAGTCAAGAGACCCAGTACTTC. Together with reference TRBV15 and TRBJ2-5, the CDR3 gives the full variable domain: DAMVIQNPRYQVTQFGKPVTLSCSQTLNHNVMYWYQQKSSQAPKLLFHYYDKDFNNEADTPDNFQSRRPNTSFCFLDIRSPGLGDTAMYLCATSRGGSQETQYFGPGTRLLVL.

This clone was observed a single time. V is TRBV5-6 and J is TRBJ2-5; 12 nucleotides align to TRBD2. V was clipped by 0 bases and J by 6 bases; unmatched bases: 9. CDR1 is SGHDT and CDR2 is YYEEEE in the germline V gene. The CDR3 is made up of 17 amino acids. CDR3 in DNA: TGTGCCAGCAGCTTGGGACTAGCGGGGGTGGGGAGGAAGACCCAGTACTTC. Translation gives CASSLGLAGVGRKTQYF.

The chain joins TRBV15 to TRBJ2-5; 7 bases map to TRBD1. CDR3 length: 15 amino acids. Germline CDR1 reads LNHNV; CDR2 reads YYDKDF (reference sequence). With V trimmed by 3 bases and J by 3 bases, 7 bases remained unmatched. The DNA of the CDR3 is TGTGCCACCAGCAGCTCCGGGACAGCCAAAGAGACCCAGTACTTC. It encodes CATSSSGTAKETQYF.

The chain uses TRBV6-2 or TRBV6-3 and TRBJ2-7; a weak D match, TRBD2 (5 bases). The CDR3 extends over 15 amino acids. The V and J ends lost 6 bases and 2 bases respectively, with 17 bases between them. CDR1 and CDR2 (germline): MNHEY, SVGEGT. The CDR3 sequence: CASSLLGGGPYEQYF. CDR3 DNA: TGTGCCAGCAGCCTCTTGGGTGGAGGCCCCTACGAGCAGTACTTC.

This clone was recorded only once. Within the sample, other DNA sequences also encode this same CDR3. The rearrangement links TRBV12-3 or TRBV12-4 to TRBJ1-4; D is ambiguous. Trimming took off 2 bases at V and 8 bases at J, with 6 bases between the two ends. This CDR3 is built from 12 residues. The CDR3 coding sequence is TGTGCCAGCAGTTTACGAGGCGAAAAACTGTTTTTT. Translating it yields CASSLRGEKLFF.

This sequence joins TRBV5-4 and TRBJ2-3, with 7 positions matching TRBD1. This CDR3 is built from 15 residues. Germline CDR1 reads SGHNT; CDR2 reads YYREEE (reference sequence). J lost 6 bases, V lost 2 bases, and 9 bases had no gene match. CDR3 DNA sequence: TGTGCCAGCAGCTTTAAAGGGGGCGATTGGGATACGCAGTATTTT. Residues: CASSFKGGDWDTQYF.

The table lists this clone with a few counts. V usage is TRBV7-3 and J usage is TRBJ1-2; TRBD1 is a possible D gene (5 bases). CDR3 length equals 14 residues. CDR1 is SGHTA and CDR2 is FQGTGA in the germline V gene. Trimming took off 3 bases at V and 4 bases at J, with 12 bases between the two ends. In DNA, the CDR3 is TGTGCCAGCAGCTTGGGGGAGGGAGGCTATGGCTACACCTTC. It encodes CASSLGEGGYGYTF.

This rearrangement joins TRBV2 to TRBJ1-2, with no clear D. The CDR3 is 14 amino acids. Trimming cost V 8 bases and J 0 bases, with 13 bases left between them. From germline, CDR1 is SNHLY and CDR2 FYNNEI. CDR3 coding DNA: TGTGCCAGCGGAGAACCACGGGCTAACTATGGCTACACCTTC. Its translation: CASGEPRANYGYTF. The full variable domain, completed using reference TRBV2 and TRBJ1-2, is EPEVTQTPSHQVTQMGQEVILRCVPISNHLYFYWYRQILGQKVEFLVSFYNNEISEKSEIFDDQFSVERPDGSNFTLKIRSTKLEDSAMYFCASGEPRANYGYTFGSGTRLTVV.

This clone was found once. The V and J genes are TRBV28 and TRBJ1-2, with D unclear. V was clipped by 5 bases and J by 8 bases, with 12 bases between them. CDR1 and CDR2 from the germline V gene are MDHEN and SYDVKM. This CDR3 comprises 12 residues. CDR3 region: CASSTPGLGYTF. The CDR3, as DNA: TGTGCCAGCAGTACCCCCGGACTCGGCTACACCTTC.

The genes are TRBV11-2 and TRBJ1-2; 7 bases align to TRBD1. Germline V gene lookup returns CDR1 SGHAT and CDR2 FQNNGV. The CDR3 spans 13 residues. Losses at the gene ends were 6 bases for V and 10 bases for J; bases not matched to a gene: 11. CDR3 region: CASSSRQGQDYTF. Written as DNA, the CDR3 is TGTGCCAGCAGTTCAAGACAGGGTCAAGACTACACCTTC.

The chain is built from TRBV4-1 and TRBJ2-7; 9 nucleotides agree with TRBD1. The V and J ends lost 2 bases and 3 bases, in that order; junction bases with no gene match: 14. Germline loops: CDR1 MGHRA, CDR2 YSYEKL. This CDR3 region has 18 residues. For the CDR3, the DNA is TGCGCCAGCAGCCAACTGACGATTGGACAGGGGACCATCTACGAGCAGTACTTC. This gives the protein CASSQLTIGQGTIYEQYF.

The CDR3 spells CASSSSTRDTRSGNTIYF. The CDR3 bases are TGTGCCAGCAGCTCCTCGACCCGGGACACCCGCTCTGGAAACACCATATATTTT. The V call is TRBV21-1, the J call TRBJ1-3; the table's D gene call, TRBD1, was not cross checked with the DNA. TRBV21-1 is a documented pseudogene. CDR3 length: 18 amino acids.

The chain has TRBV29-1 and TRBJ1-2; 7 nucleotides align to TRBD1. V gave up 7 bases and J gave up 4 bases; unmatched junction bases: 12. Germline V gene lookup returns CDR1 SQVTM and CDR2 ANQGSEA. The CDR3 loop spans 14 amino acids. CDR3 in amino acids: CSARDRVSAYGYTF. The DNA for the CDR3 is TGCAGCGCACGAGACAGGGTTAGTGCCTATGGCTACACCTTC.

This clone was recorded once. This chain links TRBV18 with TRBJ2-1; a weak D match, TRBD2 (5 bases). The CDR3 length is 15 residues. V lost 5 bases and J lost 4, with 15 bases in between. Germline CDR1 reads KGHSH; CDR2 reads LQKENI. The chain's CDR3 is CASSLIRTVYNEQFF. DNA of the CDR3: TGTGCCAGCTCATTAATTAGGACTGTTTACAATGAGCAGTTCTTC.

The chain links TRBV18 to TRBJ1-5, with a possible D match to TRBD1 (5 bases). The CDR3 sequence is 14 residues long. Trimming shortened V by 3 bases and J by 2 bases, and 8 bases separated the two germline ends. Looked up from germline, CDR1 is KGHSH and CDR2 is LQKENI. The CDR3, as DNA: TGTGCCAGCTCACCTGAACAGGGCAATCAGCCCCAGCATTTT. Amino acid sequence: CASSPEQGNQPQHF.

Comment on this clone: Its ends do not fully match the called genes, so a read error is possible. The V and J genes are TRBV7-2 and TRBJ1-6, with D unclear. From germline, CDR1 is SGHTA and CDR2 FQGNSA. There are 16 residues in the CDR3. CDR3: CASSLAGQVRDSPLHF. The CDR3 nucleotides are TGTGCCAGCAGCCTAGCCGGTCAGGTTCGAGATTCACCCCTCCACTTT.

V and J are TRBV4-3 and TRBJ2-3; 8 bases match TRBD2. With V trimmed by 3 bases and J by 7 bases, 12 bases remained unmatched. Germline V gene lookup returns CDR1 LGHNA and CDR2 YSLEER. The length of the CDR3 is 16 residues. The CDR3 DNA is TGCGCCAGCAGCCATGAAGCGGGAGTGTTAGGAAATACGCAGTATTTT. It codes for CASSHEAGVLGNTQYF.

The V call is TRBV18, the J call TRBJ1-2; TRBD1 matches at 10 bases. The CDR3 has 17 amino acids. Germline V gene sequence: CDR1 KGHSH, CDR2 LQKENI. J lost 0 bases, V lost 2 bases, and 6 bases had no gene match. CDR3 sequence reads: CASSPGDRGDSNYGYTF. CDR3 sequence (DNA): TGTGCCAGCTCACCAGGGGACAGGGGAGACTCTAACTATGGCTACACCTTC.

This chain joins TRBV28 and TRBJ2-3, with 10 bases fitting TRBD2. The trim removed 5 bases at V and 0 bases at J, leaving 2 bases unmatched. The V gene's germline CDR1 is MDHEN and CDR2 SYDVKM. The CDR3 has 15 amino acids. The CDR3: CASSLAGASTDTQYF. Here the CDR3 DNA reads TGTGCCAGCAGTCTAGCGGGGGCTAGCACAGATACGCAGTATTTT.

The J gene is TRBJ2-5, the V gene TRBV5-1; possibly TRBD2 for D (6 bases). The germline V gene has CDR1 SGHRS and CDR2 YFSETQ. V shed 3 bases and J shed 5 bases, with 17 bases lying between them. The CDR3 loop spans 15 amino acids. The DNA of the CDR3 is TGCGCCAGCAGCTCGGGGACTGCGATTGTCGAGACCCAGTACTTC. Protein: CASSSGTAIVETQYF.